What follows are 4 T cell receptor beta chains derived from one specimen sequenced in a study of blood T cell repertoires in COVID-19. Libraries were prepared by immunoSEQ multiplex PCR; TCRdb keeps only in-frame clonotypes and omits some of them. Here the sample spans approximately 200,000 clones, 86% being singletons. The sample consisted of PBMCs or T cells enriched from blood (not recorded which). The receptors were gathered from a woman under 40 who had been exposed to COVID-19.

The CDR3 DNA sequence: TGTGCCAGCAGTTTTGTCTCGGGGAACGAGCAGTACTTC. Its protein product is CASSFVSGNEQYF. The chain couples TRBV27 to TRBJ2-7; the D gene is possibly TRBD2 (5 bases). Trimming took off 3 bases at V and 5 bases at J, with 11 bases between the two ends. This CDR3 has 13 amino acids. The germline gives CDR1 MNHEY, CDR2 SMNVEV (reference sequence).

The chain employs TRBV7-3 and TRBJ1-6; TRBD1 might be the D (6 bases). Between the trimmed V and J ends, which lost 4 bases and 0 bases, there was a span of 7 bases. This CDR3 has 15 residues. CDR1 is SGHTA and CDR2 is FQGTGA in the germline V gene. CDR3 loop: CASSSDSSYNSPLHF. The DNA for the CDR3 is TGTGCCAGCAGCTCGGACAGCTCCTATAATTCACCCCTCCACTTT.

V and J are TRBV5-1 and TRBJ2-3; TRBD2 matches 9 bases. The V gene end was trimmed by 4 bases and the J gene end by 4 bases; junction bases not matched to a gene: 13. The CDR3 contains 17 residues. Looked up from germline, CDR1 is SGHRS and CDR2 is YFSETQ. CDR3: CASSPLYQAGGSDTQYF. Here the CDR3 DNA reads TGCGCCAGCAGCCCCCTGTATCAAGCGGGGGGATCAGATACGCAGTATTTT. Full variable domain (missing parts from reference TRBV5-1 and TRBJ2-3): KAGVTQTPRYLIKTRGQQVTLSCSPISGHRSVSWYQQTPGQGLQFLFEYFSETQRNKGNFPGRFSGRQFSNSRSEMNVSTLELGDSALYLCASSPLYQAGGSDTQYFGPGTRLTVL.

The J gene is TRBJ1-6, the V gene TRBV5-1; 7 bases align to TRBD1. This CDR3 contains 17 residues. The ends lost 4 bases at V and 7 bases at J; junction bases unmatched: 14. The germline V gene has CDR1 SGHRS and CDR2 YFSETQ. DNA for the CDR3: TGCGCCAGCAGCCCCTTACCGCCGGGACAGTTAAATTCACCCCTCCACTTT. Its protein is CASSPLPPGQLNSPLHF. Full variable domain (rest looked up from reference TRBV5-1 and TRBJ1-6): KAGVTQTPRYLIKTRGQQVTLSCSPISGHRSVSWYQQTPGQGLQFLFEYFSETQRNKGNFPGRFSGRQFSNSRSEMNVSTLELGDSALYLCASSPLPPGQLNSPLHFGNGTRLTVT.